These 3 T cell receptor beta chains were sequenced from one sample in a study of shared clonotypes between healthy human individuals. This table comes from immunoSEQ multiplex PCR, and its TCRdb copy is limited to in-frame clones, with some not included. The data show roughly 1,000,000 clones, about 80% seen once. The specimen sequenced was memory CD4+ T cells from PBMCs. Subset noted: CD45RA-negative fraction. Receptors were obtained from a man aged 18 to 35 in good health. Some clones in this sample may be carry-over from other donors' samples.

V gene TRBV28 combines with J gene TRBJ1-3, with 8 bases matching TRBD1. CDR1 and CDR2 (germline): MDHEN, SYDVKM. This CDR3 has 16 residues. The V gene end was trimmed by 6 bases and the J gene end by 3 bases; junction bases not matched to a gene: 10. The CDR3 spells CASRQPQGARGNTIYF. In DNA, the CDR3 is TGTGCCAGCAGGCAACCTCAGGGGGCACGTGGAAACACCATATATTTT.

The V and J genes are TRBV7-3 and TRBJ1-5; 7 bases agree with TRBD1. This CDR3 has 13 amino acids. The germline CDR1 and CDR2 sequences are SGHTA and FQGTGA. After removal of 2 bases from V and 7 bases from J, the junction contained 2 bases not matched to a gene. CDR3 in amino acids: CASSLDRDQPQHF. The CDR3 DNA is TGTGCCAGCAGCTTAGACAGGGACCAGCCCCAGCATTTT.

The rearrangement joins TRBV28 to TRBJ2-7; D not certain. The CDR3 extends over 13 amino acids. Between the trimmed V and J ends, which lost 6 bases and 3 bases, there was a span of 12 bases. The germline V gene has CDR1 MDHEN and CDR2 SYDVKM. CDR3 protein: CASSLDGYYEQYF. The CDR3, as DNA: TGTGCCAGCAGCCTCGACGGGTACTACGAGCAGTACTTC.